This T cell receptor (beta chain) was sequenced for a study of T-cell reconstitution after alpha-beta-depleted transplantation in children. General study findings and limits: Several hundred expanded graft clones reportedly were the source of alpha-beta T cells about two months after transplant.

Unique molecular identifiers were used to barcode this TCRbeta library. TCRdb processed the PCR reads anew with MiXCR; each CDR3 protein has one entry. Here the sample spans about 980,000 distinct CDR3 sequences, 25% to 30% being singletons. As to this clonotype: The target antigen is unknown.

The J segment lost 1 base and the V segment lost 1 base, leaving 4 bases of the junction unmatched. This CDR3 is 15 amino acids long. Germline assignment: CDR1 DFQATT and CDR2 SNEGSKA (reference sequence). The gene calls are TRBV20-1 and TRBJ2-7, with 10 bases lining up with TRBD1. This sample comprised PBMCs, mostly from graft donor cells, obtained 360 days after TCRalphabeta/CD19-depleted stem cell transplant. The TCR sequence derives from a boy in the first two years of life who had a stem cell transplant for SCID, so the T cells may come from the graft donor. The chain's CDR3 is CSARASDRGSYEQYF. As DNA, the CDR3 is TGCAGTGCTAGAGCCTCGGACAGGGGGTCCTACGAGCAGTACTTC.